Listed here are 13 T cell receptor beta chains from one sample, sequenced in a study of blood T cell repertoires in COVID-19 (dated by TCRdb to 2019 to 2021). The library was prepared using the immunoSEQ multiplex PCR assay. Drawn from immuneACCESS, this table holds only the in-frame rearrangements with V and J called that TCRdb kept. Clones are partly lost; checked studies trace under half to an unresolved V gene and leave the rest unexplained. The sample profile shows approximately 270,000 clones; 70% to 90% of them were found once. Of the sample, around 1.8% is held by the ten largest clones. Sequenced: PBMCs or T cells enriched from blood (not recorded which). These receptor sequences come from a woman aged 50 to 60 who had recovered from COVID-19.

The rearrangement uses TRBV30 and TRBJ1-2, with 12 bases that match TRBD1. This CDR3 is built from 14 residues. In germline, CDR1 is GTSNPN, CDR2 SVGIG (reference sequence). V lost 5 bases to trimming and J lost 8 bases; unmatched junction nucleotides: 9. The CDR3 nucleotides read TGTGCCTGGGGCGCCGGGACAGGGGGCGCGGGCTACACCTTC. Translated: CAWGAGTGGAGYTF.

The V call is TRBV3-1 (or the pseudogene TRBV3-2), the J call TRBJ2-3; 8 bases line up with TRBD1. In germline, CDR1 is LGHDT, CDR2 YNNKEL (reference sequence). The CDR3 length is 15 residues. Trimming cost V 1 base and J 1 base; bases outside gene matches: 1. This CDR3 is CASSQGQGRTDTQYF. CDR3 nucleotides: TGTGCCAGCAGCCAAGGACAGGGGCGCACAGATACGCAGTATTTT.

This clone was seen only once. The rearrangement links TRBV9 to TRBJ1-4; D gene uncertain. Trimming cost V 3 bases and J 8 bases, with 17 bases left between them. CDR3 length: 15 amino acids. Germline V gives CDR1 SGDLS, CDR2 YYNGEE. CDR3 residues: CASSANGFQREKLFF. In DNA form, the CDR3 reads TGTGCCAGCAGCGCGAACGGGTTCCAGCGGGAAAAACTGTTTTTT.

The chain couples TRBV27 to TRBJ2-7, with D maybe TRBD2 (6 bases). CDR3 size: 15 residues. The germline gives CDR1 MNHEY, CDR2 SMNVEV (reference sequence). V gave up 5 bases and J gave up 0 bases, with 14 bases separating them. CDR3: CASSRYSGSSYEQYF. Here the CDR3 DNA reads TGTGCCAGCAGTCGATATAGCGGTAGCTCCTACGAGCAGTACTTC.

The chain combines TRBV19 with TRBJ2-7; the match to TRBD1 covers 10 bases. The CDR3 contains 14 residues. Losses at the gene ends were 3 bases for V and 12 bases for J; bases not matched to a gene: 11. In germline, CDR1 is LNHDA, CDR2 SQIVND (reference sequence). The CDR3 spells CASSMIGGQGRPYF. CDR3 sequence (DNA): TGTGCCAGTAGTATGATTGGGGGACAGGGGCGTCCGTACTTC.

The chain has TRBV25-1 and TRBJ2-1, with 9 bases matching TRBD2. Germline V CDR1 and CDR2: MGHDK, SYGVNS. The trim removed 6 bases at V and 7 bases at J, leaving 4 bases unmatched. The CDR3 spans 13 residues. For the CDR3, the DNA is TGTGCCAGCAGCCTTCTAGCGGGGAATGAGCAGTTCTTC. Encoded protein: CASSLLAGNEQFF.

This sequence joins TRBV5-1 and TRBJ2-7, with D possibly TRBD1 on 5 matching bases. Trimming shortened V by 2 bases and J by 3 bases, and 6 bases separated the two germline ends. Germline V gives CDR1 SGHRS, CDR2 YFSETQ. The CDR3 is 12 amino acids. Here the CDR3 reads CASSLQDYEQYF. CDR3 bases: TGCGCCAGCAGCTTACAGGACTACGAGCAGTACTTC. The full variable domain, completed using reference TRBV5-1 and TRBJ2-7, is KAGVTQTPRYLIKTRGQQVTLSCSPISGHRSVSWYQQTPGQGLQFLFEYFSETQRNKGNFPGRFSGRQFSNSRSEMNVSTLELGDSALYLCASSLQDYEQYFGPGTRLTVT.

This clone has just a few counts. This sequence joins TRBV19 and TRBJ1-5, with D perhaps TRBD1 (6 bases). This CDR3 is 15 amino acids long. CDR1 is LNHDA, CDR2 SQIVND, per germline (reference sequence). V lost 5 bases and J lost 0, with 11 bases in between. Written as DNA, the CDR3 is TGTGCCAGTAGTCCCGGACAGTATAGCAATCAGCCCCAGCATTTT. Amino acids: CASSPGQYSNQPQHF.

V gene TRBV5-1 combines with J gene TRBJ1-1, with D possibly TRBD1 on 5 matching bases. Germline lookup yields CDR1 SGHRS and CDR2 YFSETQ. The CDR3 runs 14 residues. Trimming took 7 bases from V and 6 from J, leaving 19 bases between them. Written as DNA, the CDR3 is TGCGCCAGCGCGGTGCAGGGAGGTTGGGCTGAAGCTTTCTTT. It translates to CASAVQGGWAEAFF.

The chain employs TRBV28 and TRBJ2-2; tentatively, D is TRBD1 (6 bases). Germline CDR1 MDHEN, CDR2 SYDVKM. V lost 7 bases to trimming and J lost 0 bases, with 12 bases between them. This CDR3 has 15 amino acids. In DNA form, the CDR3 reads TGTGCCAGCACCCTTACAGGGACGAACACCGGGGAGCTGTTTTTT. It is translated as CASTLTGTNTGELFF.

V usage is TRBV30 and J usage is TRBJ1-1, with TRBD1 matching over 8 bases. Per germline, CDR1 GTSNPN and CDR2 SVGIG (reference sequence). The CDR3 length is 13 residues. The V and J ends lost 0 bases and 3 bases, in that order; junction bases with no gene match: 0. CDR3: CAWSVQGDTEAFF. In nucleotides, the CDR3 is TGTGCCTGGAGTGTACAGGGGGACACTGAAGCTTTCTTT.

The chain employs TRBV7-8 and TRBJ2-1, with TRBD2 matching 7 bases. Germline assignment: CDR1 SGHVS and CDR2 FQNEAQ. This CDR3 comprises 15 residues. V gave up 4 bases and J gave up 9 bases; unmatched junction bases: 12. The CDR3 DNA reads as TGTGCCAGCAGCTCCAGGGCGGGAGATAGGGGTGAGCAGTTCTTC. This encodes CASSSRAGDRGEQFF.

The chain has TRBV2 and TRBJ2-7, with a tentative D call TRBD2 (6 bases). Trimming stripped 3 bases from V and 7 bases from J, with 16 bases between. This CDR3 contains 14 residues. CDR1 and CDR2 (germline): SNHLY, FYNNEI. This CDR3 is CASSEFFGAGEQYF. The CDR3 nucleotides are TGTGCCAGCAGTGAGTTCTTTGGGGCGGGGGAGCAGTACTTC.